This TCR beta chain was recovered during a study of T cell responses to AZD1222 COVID-19 vaccine. Trimming removed 4 bases at V and 4 bases at J, with 5 bases between. Germline V gene sequence: CDR1 LGHDT, CDR2 YNNKEL (reference sequence). The CDR3 covers 11 residues. As concerns this clone: Antigen: not known.

Produced via immunoSEQ multiplex PCR; TCRdb's table is partial and in-frame only. The sample lists some 200,000 clones; roughly 92% were seen once. General observations from the study: The CD4 TCRs associated with vaccination extended across spike and predominated at 160-218 and 743-854. Targeting of unmutated variant regions was reportedly seen in nearly half of spike-specific TCRs. The donor group comprised mostly white British people and more females; the analysis possibly underestimated clonal diversity. Only 5 to 7 AZD1222 recipients tested seropositive at baseline.

This receptor was obtained from an adult who received the AZD1222 COVID-19 vaccine. The specimen was peripheral blood, collected 28 days after the second AZD1222 dose. This sequence joins TRBV3-1 (or the pseudogene TRBV3-2) and TRBJ2-7; D is uncertain. DNA of the CDR3: TGTGCCAGCAGCCGATCTTACGAGCAGTACTTC. Amino acids: CASSRSYEQYF.